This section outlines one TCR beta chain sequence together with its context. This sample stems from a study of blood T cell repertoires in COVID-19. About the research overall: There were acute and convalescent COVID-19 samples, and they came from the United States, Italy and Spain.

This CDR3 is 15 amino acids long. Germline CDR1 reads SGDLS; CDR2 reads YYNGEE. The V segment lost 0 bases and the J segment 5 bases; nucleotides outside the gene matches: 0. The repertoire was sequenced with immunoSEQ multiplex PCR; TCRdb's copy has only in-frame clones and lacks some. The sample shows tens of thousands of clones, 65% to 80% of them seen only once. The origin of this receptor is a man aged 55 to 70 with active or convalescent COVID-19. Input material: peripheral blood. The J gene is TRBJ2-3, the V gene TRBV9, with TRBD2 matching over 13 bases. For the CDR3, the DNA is TGTGCCAGCAGCGTAGGACTAGCGGGAGGAGATACGCAGTATTTT. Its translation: CASSVGLAGGDTQYF.